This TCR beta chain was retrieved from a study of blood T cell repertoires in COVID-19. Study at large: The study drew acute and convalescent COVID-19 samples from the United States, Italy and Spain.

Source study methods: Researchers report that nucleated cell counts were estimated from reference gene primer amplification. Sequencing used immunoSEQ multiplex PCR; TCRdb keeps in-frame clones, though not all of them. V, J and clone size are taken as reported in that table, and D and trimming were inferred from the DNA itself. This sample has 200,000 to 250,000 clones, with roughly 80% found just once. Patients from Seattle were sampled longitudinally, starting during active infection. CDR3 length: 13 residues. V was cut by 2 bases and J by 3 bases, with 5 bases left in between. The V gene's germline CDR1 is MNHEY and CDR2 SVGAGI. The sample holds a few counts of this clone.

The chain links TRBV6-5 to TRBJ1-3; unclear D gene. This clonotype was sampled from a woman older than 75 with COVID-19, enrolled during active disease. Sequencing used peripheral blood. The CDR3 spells CASSYERGNTIYF. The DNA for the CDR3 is TGTGCCAGCAGTTACGAGCGTGGAAACACCATATATTTT.